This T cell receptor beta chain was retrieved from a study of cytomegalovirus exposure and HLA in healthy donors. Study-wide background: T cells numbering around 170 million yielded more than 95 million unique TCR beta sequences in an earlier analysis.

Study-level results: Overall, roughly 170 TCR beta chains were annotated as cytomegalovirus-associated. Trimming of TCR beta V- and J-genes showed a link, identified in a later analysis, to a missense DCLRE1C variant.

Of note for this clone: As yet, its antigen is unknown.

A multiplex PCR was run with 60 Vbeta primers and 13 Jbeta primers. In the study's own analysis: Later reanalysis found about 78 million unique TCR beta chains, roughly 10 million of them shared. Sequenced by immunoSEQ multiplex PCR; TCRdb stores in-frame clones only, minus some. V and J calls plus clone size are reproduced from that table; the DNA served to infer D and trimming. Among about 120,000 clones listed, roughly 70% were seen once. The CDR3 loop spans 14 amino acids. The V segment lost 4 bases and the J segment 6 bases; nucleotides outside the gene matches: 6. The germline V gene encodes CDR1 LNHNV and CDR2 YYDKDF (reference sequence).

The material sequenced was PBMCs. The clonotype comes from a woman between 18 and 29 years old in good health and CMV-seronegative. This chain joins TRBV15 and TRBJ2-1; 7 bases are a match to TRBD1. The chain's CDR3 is CATSKGTAGNEQFF. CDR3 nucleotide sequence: TGTGCCACCAGCAAAGGGACAGCCGGCAATGAGCAGTTCTTC.